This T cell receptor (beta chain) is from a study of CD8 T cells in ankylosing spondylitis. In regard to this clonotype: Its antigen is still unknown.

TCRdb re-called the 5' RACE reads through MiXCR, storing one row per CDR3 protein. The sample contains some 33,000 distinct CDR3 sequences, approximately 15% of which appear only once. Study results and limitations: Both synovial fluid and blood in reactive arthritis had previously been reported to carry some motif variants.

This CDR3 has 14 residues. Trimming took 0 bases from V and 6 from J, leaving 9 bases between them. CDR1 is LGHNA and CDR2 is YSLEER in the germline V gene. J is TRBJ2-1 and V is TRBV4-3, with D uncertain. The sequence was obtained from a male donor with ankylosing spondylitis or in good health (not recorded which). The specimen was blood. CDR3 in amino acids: CASSQDKVFNEQFF. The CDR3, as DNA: TGCGCCAGCAGCCAAGATAAGGTCTTCAATGAGCAGTTCTTC.